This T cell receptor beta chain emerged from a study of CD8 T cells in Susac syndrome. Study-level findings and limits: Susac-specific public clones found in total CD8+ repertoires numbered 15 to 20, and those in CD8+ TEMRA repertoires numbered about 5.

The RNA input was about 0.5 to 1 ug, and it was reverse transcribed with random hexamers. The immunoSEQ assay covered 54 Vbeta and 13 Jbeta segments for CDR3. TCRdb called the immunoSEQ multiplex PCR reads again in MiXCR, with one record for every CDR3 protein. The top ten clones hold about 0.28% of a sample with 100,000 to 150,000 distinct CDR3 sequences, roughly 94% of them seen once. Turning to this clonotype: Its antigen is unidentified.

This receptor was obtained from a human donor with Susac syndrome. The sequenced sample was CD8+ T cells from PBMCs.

CDR3 sequence reads: CSVRGGGNEQFF. CDR3 coding DNA: TGCAGCGTCAGGGGCGGGGGCAATGAGCAGTTCTTC. The genes are TRBV29-1 and TRBJ2-1, with D perhaps matching TRBD2 (7 bases). The germline CDR1 and CDR2 sequences are SQVTM and ANQGSEA. V dropped 6 bases and J dropped 6 bases, with 12 bases sitting between them. The CDR3 spans 12 residues.